This paragraph reports one TCR beta chain. Antigen unknown. The data were taken from a study of T-cell reconstitution after alpha-beta-depleted transplantation in children. Looked up from germline, CDR1 is DFQATT and CDR2 is SNEGSKA (reference sequence). The CDR3 has 17 residues. Trimming removed 7 bases from V and 0 bases from J; junction bases left unmatched: 12. Study observations and caveats: Diversity and T-cell counts at one year after transplant derived mostly from new T cells. Where some patients showed high TCRbeta diversity at day 60, it came from recipient T cells and thymic progenitors that had survived. Several hundred expanded graft clones reportedly gave rise to the alpha-beta T cells present about two months after transplant.

A TCRbeta library incorporating unique molecular identifiers was prepared. TCRdb re-analysed the PCR reads in MiXCR, keeping a single row per CDR3 protein. Among approximately 300,000 distinct CDR3 sequences listed, 7.5% to 9% were seen once. This receptor was taken from a female patient aged 2-15 years who had a stem cell transplant for Fanconi anemia, so the T cells may come from the graft donor. The input for sequencing was peripheral blood, taken 360 days after TCRalphabeta/CD19-depleted stem cell transplant. The chain carries TRBV20-1 and TRBJ1-6; 7 bases agree with TRBD1. CDR3 region: CSVERQGTSSYNSPLHF. The CDR3 DNA reads as TGCAGTGTGGAACGACAGGGAACAAGCTCCTATAATTCACCCCTCCACTTT.